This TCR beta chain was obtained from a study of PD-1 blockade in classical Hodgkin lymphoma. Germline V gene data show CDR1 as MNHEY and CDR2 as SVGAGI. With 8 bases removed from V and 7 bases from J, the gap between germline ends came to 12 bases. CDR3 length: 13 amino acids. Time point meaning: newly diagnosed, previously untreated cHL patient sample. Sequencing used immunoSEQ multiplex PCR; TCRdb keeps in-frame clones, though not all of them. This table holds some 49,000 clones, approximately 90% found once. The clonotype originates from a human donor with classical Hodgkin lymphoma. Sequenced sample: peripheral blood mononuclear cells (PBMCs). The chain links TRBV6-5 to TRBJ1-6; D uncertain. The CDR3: CASRSKFNSPLHF. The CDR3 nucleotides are TGTGCCAGCCGTAGCAAGTTCAATTCACCCCTCCACTTT.